Following are 5 T cell receptor beta chains from one sample sequenced in a study of cytomegalovirus exposure and HLA in healthy donors. Amplification used 60 Vbeta primers and 13 Jbeta primers. The assay was immunoSEQ multiplex PCR, and TCRdb's table has in-frame clones only and misses some. The sample has roughly 93,000 clones, about 82% seen once. Sequenced input: PBMCs. These receptors originate from a man aged 30 to 45 in good health and CMV-seronegative.

The CDR3 DNA sequence: TGCGCCAGCAAACGAGGTAGCGGCCAAGAGACCCAGTACTTC. It yields the protein CASKRGSGQETQYF. The chain uses TRBV5-1 and TRBJ2-5; D may be TRBD2 (6 bases). Germline loops: CDR1 SGHRS, CDR2 YFSETQ. CDR3 size: 14 residues. V was trimmed by 6 bases and J by 1 base, leaving 13 bases between them.

The chain is built from TRBV30 and TRBJ1-2; 7 nucleotides line up with TRBD1. Germline V CDR1 and CDR2: GTSNPN, SVGIG (reference sequence). V lost 5 bases to trimming and J lost 6 bases; unmatched junction nucleotides: 6. This CDR3 contains 12 residues. The CDR3 DNA reads as TGTGCCTGGTCAGGGGGTGGGGATGGCTACACCTTC. Translation: CAWSGGGDGYTF.

The gene calls are TRBV28 and TRBJ2-7; the D is unclear. Deletions cut 2 bases from V and 3 bases from J, with 5 bases between. CDR3 length: 12 residues. Germline-derived CDR1 and CDR2 are MDHEN and SYDVKM. CDR3 sequence reads: CASSLPLYEQYF. Written as DNA, the CDR3 is TGTGCCAGCAGTTTACCCCTCTACGAGCAGTACTTC.

The chain combines TRBV6-1 with TRBJ2-7; 7 nucleotides line up with TRBD2. This CDR3 has 17 amino acids. The ends lost 0 bases at V and 1 base at J; junction bases unmatched: 9. Looked up from germline, CDR1 is MNHNS and CDR2 is SASEGT. The CDR3 sequence is CASSEAHGLEGSYEQYF. CDR3 sequence (DNA): TGTGCCAGCAGTGAAGCCCATGGACTAGAGGGTTCCTACGAGCAGTACTTC.

This chain uses TRBV29-1 with TRBJ1-1, with D hard to call. The CDR3 has 12 amino acids. V shed 6 bases and J shed 2 bases, with 10 bases lying between them. CDR1 and CDR2 from the germline V gene are SQVTM and ANQGSEA. CDR3 loop: CSVHEYNTEAFF. The CDR3 nucleotides are TGCAGCGTACATGAATATAACACTGAAGCTTTCTTT.